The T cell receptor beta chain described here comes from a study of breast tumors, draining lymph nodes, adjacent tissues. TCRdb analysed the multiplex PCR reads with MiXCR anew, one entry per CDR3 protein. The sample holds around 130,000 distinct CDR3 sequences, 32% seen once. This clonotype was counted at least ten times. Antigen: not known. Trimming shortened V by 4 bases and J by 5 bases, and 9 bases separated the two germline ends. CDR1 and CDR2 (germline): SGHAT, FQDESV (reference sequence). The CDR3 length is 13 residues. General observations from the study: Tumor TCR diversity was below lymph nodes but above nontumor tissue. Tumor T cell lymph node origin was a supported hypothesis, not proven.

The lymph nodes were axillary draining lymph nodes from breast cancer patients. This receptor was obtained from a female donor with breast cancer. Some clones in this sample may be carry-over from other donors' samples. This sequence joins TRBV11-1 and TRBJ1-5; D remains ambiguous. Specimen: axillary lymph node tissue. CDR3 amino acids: CASSSLPDQPQHF. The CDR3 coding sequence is TGTGCCAGCAGCTCCCTCCCGGATCAGCCCCAGCATTTT.